This T cell receptor (beta chain) was captured by sequencing in a study of tumor-infiltrating lymphocytes in oesophageal squamous cell carcinoma. MiXCR, run by TCRdb on the PCR reads, gives a single entry per CDR3 protein. The sample has about 25,000 distinct CDR3 sequences, about two fifths seen once. This TCR was recovered from a male donor with esophageal squamous cell carcinoma. The sample was esophageal tumor tissue.

In nucleotides, the CDR3 is TGTGCCAGCAGCTTTGGCCCAGGGGATACGCAGTATTTT. This encodes CASSFGPGDTQYF. V is TRBV7-3 and J is TRBJ2-3, with a tentative D call TRBD1 (5 bases). There are 13 residues in the CDR3. V was pared by 3 bases and J by 6 bases, with 10 bases between. Per germline, CDR1 SGHTA and CDR2 FQGTGA.